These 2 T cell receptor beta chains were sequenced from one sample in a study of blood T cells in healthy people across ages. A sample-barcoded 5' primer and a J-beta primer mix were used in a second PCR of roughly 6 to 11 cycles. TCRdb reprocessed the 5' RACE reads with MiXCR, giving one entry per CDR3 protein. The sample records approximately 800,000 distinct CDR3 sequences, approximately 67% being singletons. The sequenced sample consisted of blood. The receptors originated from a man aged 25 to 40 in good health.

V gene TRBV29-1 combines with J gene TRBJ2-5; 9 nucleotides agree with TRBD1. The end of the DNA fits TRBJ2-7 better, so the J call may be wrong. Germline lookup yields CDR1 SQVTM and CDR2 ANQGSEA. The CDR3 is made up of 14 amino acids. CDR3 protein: CSARTGALACEQYF. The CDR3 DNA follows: TGCAGCGCACGGACAGGGGCTCTGGCCTGCGAGCAGTACTTC.

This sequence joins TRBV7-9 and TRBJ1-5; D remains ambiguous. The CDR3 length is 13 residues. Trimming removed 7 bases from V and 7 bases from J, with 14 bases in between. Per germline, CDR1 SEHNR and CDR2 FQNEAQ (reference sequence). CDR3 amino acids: CASTDGLNQPQHF. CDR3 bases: TGTGCCAGCACCGACGGATTAAACCAGCCCCAGCATTTT.